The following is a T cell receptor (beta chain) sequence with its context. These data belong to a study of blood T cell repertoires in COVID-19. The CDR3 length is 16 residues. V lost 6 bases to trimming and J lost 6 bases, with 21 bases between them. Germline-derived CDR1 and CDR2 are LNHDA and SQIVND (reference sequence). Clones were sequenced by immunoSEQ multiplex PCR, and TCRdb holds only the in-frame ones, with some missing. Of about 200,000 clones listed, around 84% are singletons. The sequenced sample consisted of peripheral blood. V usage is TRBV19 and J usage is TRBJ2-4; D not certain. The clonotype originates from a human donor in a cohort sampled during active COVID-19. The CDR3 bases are TGTGCCAGTAGCCACCCCTCCCACACCCAGATAAACATTCAGTACTTC. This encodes CASSHPSHTQINIQYF.